The rows below give T cell receptor beta chains drawn from one sample of a study of lymphopenia after photon versus proton radiotherapy. The table came from immunoSEQ multiplex PCR; TCRdb's copy has only in-frame clones and leaves some out. The sample lists some 17,000 clones; 80% to 90% were seen once. The sample was peripheral blood, taken from a patient treated with proton-based radiotherapy. These receptors were obtained from a man aged 65 to 85 with pancreatic cancer. CDR3s include the opening cysteine and the closing phenylalanine or tryptophan. A D gene is named only where the DNA matches it firmly. Not all rows give a size; the values are once, few, many and, for expanded clones, a class.

v_gene	d_gene	abundance	j_gene	CDR3nt	CDR3aa
TRBV27	TRBD1	NA	TRBJ2-5	TGTGCCAGCAGTTTAAATACAGGGGGACAAGAGACCCAGTACTTC	CASSLNTGGQETQYF
TRBV7-2	NA	NA	TRBJ1-3	TGTGCCAGCAGCTTACGGGTTGAGGCTGGAAACACCATATATTTT	CASSLRVEAGNTIYF
TRBV6-5	NA	NA	TRBJ2-1	TGTGCCAGCAGTAACCCGGGGGTTGAGCAGTTCTTC	CASSNPGVEQFF
TRBV5-1	TRBD1	NA	TRBJ1-5	TGCGCCAGCAGCTCGGGACAGGGAGGCGCCCAGCATTTT	CASSSGQGGAQHF
TRBV5-1	TRBD1	NA	TRBJ1-2	TGCGCCAGCAGCTCCGGGACAGGGAACTATGGCTACACCTTC	CASSSGTGNYGYTF
TRBV21-1	NA	NA	TRBJ1-5	TGTGCCAGCAGCAGCTTGAGGACAGGTTTTCAGCCCCAGCATTTT	CASSSLRTGFQPQHF
TRBV2	NA	once	TRBJ2-7	TGTGCCAGCAGTTCAGGGCCACTCTACGAGCAGTACTTC	CASSSGPLYEQYF
TRBV5-1	TRBD2	NA	TRBJ2-3	TGCGCCAGCAGCCCACTAGCGGGGGGGCGAGGACCAGATACGCAGTATTTT	CASSPLAGGRGPDTQYF
TRBV5-4	NA	NA	TRBJ2-2	TGTGCCAGCAGCCCCGGAGATCCGAACACCGGGGAGCTGTTTTTT	CASSPGDPNTGELFF
TRBV19	NA	few	TRBJ1-5	TGTGCCAGTAGTCCTAGCAATCAGCCCCAGCATTTT	CASSPSNQPQHF
TRBV5-1	NA	once	TRBJ1-1	TGCGCCAGCAGCTTAAGAACCGGGGGCACTGAAGCTTTCTTT	CASSLRTGGTEAFF
TRBV19	NA	NA	TRBJ1-2	TGTGCCAGTAGTATATCTGGGGATCTATATGGCTACACCTTC	CASSISGDLYGYTF
TRBV23-1	NA	NA	TRBJ2-7	TGCGCCCCCCTCTCGGGTCGGTACGAGCAGTACTTC	CAPLSGRYEQYF
TRBV4-1	NA	NA	TRBJ1-1	TGCGCCAGCAGCCAAGATGACAGGCTGGGACCTGAAGCTTTCTTT	CASSQDDRLGPEAFF
TRBV19	NA	NA	TRBJ1-2	TGTGCCAGTAGTAAAGGACCGACGAGGGGCGGCTACACCTTC	CASSKGPTRGGYTF
TRBV28	NA	once	TRBJ2-7	TGTGCCAGCAGACGACTGGGTAGCTCCTACGAGCAGTACTTC	CASRRLGSSYEQYF
TRBV2	TRBD1	NA	TRBJ2-2	TGTGCCAGCAGTGGACAGGGCGGCGCCGGGGAGCTGTTTTTT	CASSGQGGAGELFF
TRBV4-2	TRBD1	NA	TRBJ2-1	TGTGCCAGCAGCCAGCCGGGACAGGCACCCGAGCAGTTCTTC	CASSQPGQAPEQFF
TRBV7-3	TRBD2	NA	TRBJ2-5	TGTGCCAGCAGCGACCGGGAGGCAGAGACCCAGTACTTC	CASSDREAETQYF
TRBV15	NA	once	TRBJ2-5	TGTGCCACCAGCGGGGCCAGGGGTGTGCAAGAGACCCAGTACTTC	CATSGARGVQETQYF
TRBV19	TRBD1	few	TRBJ1-6	TGTGCCAGTAGTATCGGGAGGGGGCGAGGATCACCCCTCCACTTT	CASSIGRGRGSPLHF
TRBV19	NA	NA	TRBJ1-4	TGTGCCAGTAGTAGAGACAGGCAGAGTAATGAAAAACTGTTTTTT	CASSRDRQSNEKLFF
TRBV5-1	NA	NA	TRBJ2-7	TGCGCCAGCAGCTTGGAGACACCCCTGATCGGAGAGCAGTACTTC	CASSLETPLIGEQYF
TRBV14	TRBD1	once	TRBJ1-4	TGTGCCAGCAGCCAAGACCGGACAGGGTACGAAAAACTGTTTTTT	CASSQDRTGYEKLFF
TRBV19	NA	NA	TRBJ2-1	TGTGCCAGTAGGGGTGAGCGCCATGAGCAGTTCTTC	CASRGERHEQFF
TRBV6-4	TRBD1	NA	TRBJ2-3	TGTGCCAGCAGTGCCGGGACAGTTAGCACAGATACGCAGTATTTT	CASSAGTVSTDTQYF
TRBV10-1	NA	NA	TRBJ2-2	TGCGCCAGCAGTGAGTCTTCAGGGAGGACCGGGGAGCTGTTTTTT	CASSESSGRTGELFF
TRBV15	NA	NA	TRBJ2-1	TGTGCCACCAGCCCTGGCTGGCTCTACTCCAATGAGCAGTTCTTC	CATSPGWLYSNEQFF
TRBV5-6	NA	NA	TRBJ1-1	TGTGCCAGCAGCTTGGCGGATCTAACGGGGAACACTGAAGCTTTCTTT	CASSLADLTGNTEAFF
TRBV19	NA	NA	TRBJ2-1	TGTGCCAGTAGTATAATGGGGGACAATGAGCAGTTCTTC	CASSIMGDNEQFF
TRBV19	NA	NA	TRBJ1-4	TGTGCCAGTACCATGGGGACCAGGACTAATGAAAAACTGTTTTTT	CASTMGTRTNEKLFF
TRBV29-1	NA	NA	TRBJ2-6	TGCAGCGTTGAATTTGCTGGGGCCAACGTCCTGACTTTC	CSVEFAGANVLTF
TRBV19	TRBD1	NA	TRBJ1-5	TGTGCCACCCTGGGACAGGGCTATCAGCCCCAGCATTTT	CATLGQGYQPQHF
TRBV7-8	NA	NA	TRBJ2-7	TGTGCCAGCAGCTTAAATGCAGGGGAGAACGAGCAGTACTTC	CASSLNAGENEQYF
TRBV7-9	TRBD1	NA	TRBJ1-4	TGTGCCAGCAGCTCCTACAGGGGAGTGGAAAAACTGTTTTTT	CASSSYRGVEKLFF